What follows are 27 T cell receptor beta chains derived from one specimen sequenced in a study of CD8+CD57+ T cells in acquired aplastic anemia. The sequenced patients had an expansion of CD8+CD57+ cells seen by flow cytometry. For CDR3 and TCR beta VDJ profiling, genomic DNA was the template used. TCRdb fed the reads into MiXCR, producing one record per CDR3 protein. The profile shows about 160,000 distinct CDR3 sequences, roughly 43% of them singletons. The sequenced material came from sorted CD4+, CD8+, or CD8+CD57+ T cells (not recorded which) from PBMCs. Receptors were obtained from a human donor with aplastic anemia.

The rearrangement joins TRBV19 to TRBJ2-6, with unresolved D. CDR3 length equals 13 residues. CDR1 is LNHDA and CDR2 is SQIVND in the germline V gene (reference sequence). V was pared by 4 bases and J by 2 bases, with 3 bases between. The CDR3 nucleotides read TGTGCCAGTAGTAGGACTGGGGCCAACGTCCTGACTTTC. Translation gives CASSRTGANVLTF.

The rearrangement joins TRBV6-1 to TRBJ1-2; D might be TRBD1 (6 bases). Trimming took 6 bases from V and 2 from J, leaving 22 bases between them. The CDR3 is 17 amino acids. In germline, CDR1 is MNHNS, CDR2 SASEGT. The CDR3 coding sequence is TGTGCCAGCAGCGAGGGGGGATTCGACCGGGCCAACTATGGCTACACCTTC. Its protein is CASSEGGFDRANYGYTF.

Ten or more counts support this clonotype. V and J are TRBV15 and TRBJ2-1; D perhaps matches TRBD2 (6 bases). The germline V gene encodes CDR1 LNHNV and CDR2 YYDKDF (reference sequence). The CDR3 loop spans 13 amino acids. V was pared by 0 bases and J by 8 bases, with 8 bases between. DNA of the CDR3: TGTGCCACCAGCAGAGATGCTAGCGATGAGCAGTTCTTC. Translation gives CATSRDASDEQFF.

In nucleotides, the CDR3 is TGTGCCAGCAGTGGACGGAGATCTGAAGCTTTCTTT. This gives the protein CASSGRRSEAFF. The V and J genes are TRBV2 and TRBJ1-1, with unresolved D. CDR1 SNHLY and CDR2 FYNNEI come from the germline V gene. V dropped 4 bases and J dropped 6 bases, with 9 bases sitting between them. CDR3 size: 12 residues.

The chain joins TRBV15 to TRBJ2-6; 8 nucleotides agree with TRBD1. The CDR3 consists of 17 residues. The germline CDR1 and CDR2 sequences are LNHNV and YYDKDF (reference sequence). V shed 2 bases and J 1 base; nucleotides not matched to a gene: 4. Here the CDR3 DNA reads TGTGCCACCAGCAGAACGGGACAGGCGTCTGGGGCCAACGTCCTGACTTTC. Translating it yields CATSRTGQASGANVLTF.

The chain employs TRBV20-1 and TRBJ1-2; D may be TRBD1 (6 bases). Germline CDR1 and CDR2: DFQATT and SNEGSKA (reference sequence). The CDR3 is made up of 16 amino acids. Deletions cut 2 bases from V and 4 bases from J, with 20 bases between. The CDR3 loop is CSARQGKTLVSYGYTF. Written as DNA, the CDR3 is TGCAGTGCTAGACAGGGGAAAACACTCGTTAGCTATGGCTACACCTTC.

This clonotype was detected ten times or more. The chain carries TRBV5-1 and TRBJ2-2; D tentatively reads TRBD1 or TRBD2 (5 bases each). The CDR3 has 16 amino acids. Trimming took 4 bases from V and 1 from J, leaving 14 bases between them. CDR1 is SGHRS, CDR2 YFSETQ, per germline. The DNA for the CDR3 is TGCGCCAGCAGCAAGGCCGGGACGGGGAACACCGGGGAGCTGTTTTTT. It is translated as CASSKAGTGNTGELFF.

This clonotype was observed many times. This chain uses TRBV12-3 or TRBV12-4 with TRBJ2-2, with D uncertain. Trimming removed 3 bases from V and 5 bases from J, with 7 bases in between. This CDR3 is 13 amino acids long. The CDR3 spells CASSFARTGELFF. The CDR3 DNA follows: TGTGCCAGCAGTTTTGCGCGAACCGGGGAGCTGTTTTTT.

The DNA of the CDR3 is TGTGCCATCAGCCTACGAGAGGGGAACACTGAAGCTTTCTTT. Its protein is CAISLREGNTEAFF. This chain joins TRBV10-3 and TRBJ1-1; D is undetermined. The CDR3 is 14 residues long. The germline CDR1 and CDR2 sequences are ENHRY and SYGVKD. V dropped 6 bases and J dropped 1 base, with 12 bases sitting between them.

The J gene is TRBJ2-7, the V gene TRBV20-1; 13 bases map to TRBD2. V dropped 5 bases and J dropped 6; count of bases not matched to a gene: 10. CDR3 size: 15 residues. Looked up from germline, CDR1 is DFQATT and CDR2 is SNEGSKA (reference sequence). The CDR3 sequence is CSASRLAGGGGEQYF. CDR3 DNA sequence: TGCAGTGCTTCACGACTAGCGGGAGGAGGCGGCGAGCAGTACTTC.

The chain recombines TRBV19 with TRBJ2-7; D gene uncertain. The ends were cut back, 2 bases at V and 0 bases at J, with 8 bases in the middle. The germline V gene encodes CDR1 LNHDA and CDR2 SQIVND (reference sequence). This CDR3 is 14 amino acids long. The CDR3 DNA reads TGTGCCAGTAGTATAAGTACTGCCTCCTACGAGCAGTACTTC. Translating gives CASSISTASYEQYF.

In its sample, this clonotype was seen a few times. The V and J genes are TRBV24-1 and TRBJ2-7, with D perhaps TRBD1 (6 bases). CDR1 and CDR2 from the germline V gene are KGHDR and SFDVKD. V was pared by 6 bases and J by 6 bases, with 11 bases between. The CDR3 is 12 amino acids. The CDR3 sequence: CATSHTGREQYF. CDR3 nucleotide sequence: TGTGCCACCAGTCATACAGGGCGCGAGCAGTACTTC.

The chain is built from TRBV29-1 and TRBJ1-1; D perhaps matches TRBD1 (6 bases). The CDR3 loop spans 15 amino acids. The germline V and J ends were trimmed by 6 bases and 0 bases, with 17 bases remaining between them. Germline V CDR1 and CDR2: SQVTM, ANQGSEA. The CDR3: CSVRRSGALNTEAFF. The CDR3 DNA is TGCAGCGTGCGGCGATCAGGGGCTTTGAACACTGAAGCTTTCTTT.

This clonotype was recorded many times. The rearrangement uses TRBV5-1 and TRBJ2-3, with 9 bases identical to TRBD2. CDR1 and CDR2 (germline): SGHRS, YFSETQ. V dropped 3 bases and J dropped 2; count of bases not matched to a gene: 4. The CDR3 sequence is 15 residues long. The CDR3 protein is CASSWGLATTDTQYF. Written as DNA, the CDR3 is TGCGCCAGCAGCTGGGGACTAGCAACCACAGATACGCAGTATTTT.

This sequence joins TRBV27 and TRBJ1-5; 8 bases map to TRBD1. Looked up from germline, CDR1 is MNHEY and CDR2 is SMNVEV (reference sequence). The junction had 6 bases not matched to a gene; V was cut back by 5 bases and J by 6 bases. CDR3 length equals 14 residues. In DNA form, the CDR3 reads TGTGCCAGCAGTCAGTCGACAGGGGTTCAGCCCCAGCATTTT. It translates to CASSQSTGVQPQHF.

The J gene is TRBJ2-2, the V gene TRBV24-1; 9 bases agree with TRBD2. J lost 6 bases, V lost 8 bases, and 9 bases had no gene match. The CDR3 sequence is 15 residues long. CDR1 and CDR2 from the germline V gene are KGHDR and SFDVKD. For the CDR3, the DNA is TGTGCCACCAATGTTAGCGGGAGAAGCCCCGGGGAGCTGTTTTTT. Its protein product is CATNVSGRSPGELFF.

This chain joins TRBV15 and TRBJ2-2; TRBD1 might be the D (5 bases). Germline CDR1 reads LNHNV; CDR2 reads YYDKDF (reference sequence). The CDR3 extends over 13 amino acids. The V end was cut by 3 bases, the J end by 6 bases, with 8 bases between. CDR3 in DNA: TGTGCCACCAGCAGCGTAGGGGCCGGGGAGCTGTTTTTT. Amino acids: CATSSVGAGELFF.

This clonotype was observed many times. The V gene is TRBV7-2, the J gene TRBJ1-1; no firm D call. The CDR3 is made up of 13 amino acids. The V and J ends lost 3 bases and 2 bases respectively, with 7 bases between them. CDR1 SGHTA and CDR2 FQGNSA come from the germline V gene. The CDR3 DNA is TGTGCCAGCAGCTTCGGCCCAAACACTGAAGCTTTCTTT. Its protein is CASSFGPNTEAFF.

V is TRBV9 and J is TRBJ2-1; no clear D gene. The CDR3 is 13 residues long. V shed 0 bases and J shed 10 bases, with 11 bases lying between them. Germline assignment: CDR1 SGDLS and CDR2 YYNGEE. The chain's CDR3 is CASSVESSVEQFF. The CDR3 nucleotides are TGTGCCAGCAGCGTAGAAAGCTCAGTCGAGCAGTTCTTC.

This clonotype was counted ten times or more. The genes are TRBV20-1 and TRBJ2-3, with D tentatively TRBD1 or TRBD2 (6 bases each). Trimming shortened V by 2 bases and J by 1 base, and 16 bases separated the two germline ends. The germline gives CDR1 DFQATT, CDR2 SNEGSKA (reference sequence). The CDR3 length is 16 residues. CDR3 sequence: CSARKRGDSGTDTQYF. The DNA of the CDR3 is TGCAGTGCTAGAAAAAGGGGGGACTCGGGCACAGATACGCAGTATTTT.

The rearrangement uses TRBV10-2 and TRBJ2-5; 14 bases align to TRBD2. Germline V gene lookup returns CDR1 WSHSY and CDR2 SAAADI. The CDR3 totals 14 residues. After removal of 6 bases from V and 3 bases from J, the junction contained 0 bases not matched to a gene. The CDR3, as DNA: TGCGCCAGCAGGGGACTAGCGGGGGAAGAGACCCAGTACTTC. It specifies CASRGLAGEETQYF.

This clonotype occurred many times. The chain joins TRBV4-1 to TRBJ2-1; D is ambiguous. The germline V gene encodes CDR1 MGHRA and CDR2 YSYEKL. This CDR3 comprises 16 residues. The V end lost 1 base, the J end lost 4 bases, and 14 bases lay between the germline ends. CDR3 in amino acids: CASSQAIVGLYNEQFF. CDR3 bases: TGCGCCAGCAGCCAAGCGATAGTGGGTCTTTACAATGAGCAGTTCTTC.

With regard to this clonotype: Its ends do not fully match the called genes, so a read error is possible. The chain employs TRBV7-7 and TRBJ2-1, with TRBD2 matching over 7 bases. The germline CDR1 and CDR2 sequences are SSHAT and FNYEAQ (reference sequence). CDR3 length equals 15 residues. The CDR3: CASSLGRGDYNEQFF. For the CDR3, the DNA is TGTGCTAGCAGCTTAGGCCGGGGGGACTACAATGAGCAGTTCTTC.

This chain joins TRBV28 and TRBJ1-2; D is undetermined. CDR1 and CDR2 from the germline V gene are MDHEN and SYDVKM. With 1 base removed from V and 4 bases from J, the gap between germline ends came to 7 bases. The CDR3 is 13 residues long. CDR3 sequence: CASSLLGSYGYTF. In nucleotides, the CDR3 is TGTGCCAGCAGTTTATTGGGGAGCTATGGCTACACCTTC.

The chain is built from TRBV24-1 and TRBJ2-7; 8 nucleotides align to TRBD1. Germline V lookup: CDR1 KGHDR, CDR2 SFDVKD. The CDR3 length is 15 residues. V was clipped by 1 base and J by 5 bases; unmatched bases: 6. The CDR3: CATSDFRRGLDEQYF. CDR3 nucleotide sequence: TGTGCCACCAGTGATTTTCGCAGGGGGCTCGACGAGCAGTACTTC.

The V gene is TRBV20-1, the J gene TRBJ2-5; 9 bases line up with TRBD2. With the DNA end fitting TRBJ2-7 better, the J assignment may be wrong. The CDR3 loop spans 12 amino acids. The germline CDR1 and CDR2 sequences are DFQATT and SNEGSKA (reference sequence). Here the CDR3 reads CSAQLAGYEQYF. CDR3 DNA sequence: TGCAGTGCCCAACTAGCGGGCTACGAGCAGTACTTC.

This clonotype was recorded a few times. This chain uses TRBV30 with TRBJ1-5; D gene unclear. The CDR3 is 15 amino acids. The V gene's germline CDR1 is GTSNPN and CDR2 SVGIG (reference sequence). With 0 bases removed from V and 3 bases from J, the gap between germline ends came to 12 bases. The CDR3 DNA reads as TGTGCCTGGAGTGTACGAGGGCAGGCCAATCAGCCCCAGCATTTT. Translated, it gives CAWSVRGQANQPQHF.